Following are 18 T cell receptor beta chains from one sample sequenced in a study of cytomegalovirus exposure and HLA in healthy donors (dated by TCRdb to about 2017). The library was produced with the immunoSEQ multiplex PCR assay. Drawn from immuneACCESS, this table holds only the in-frame rearrangements with V and J called that TCRdb kept. Clones are partly lost; checked studies trace under half to an unresolved V gene and leave the rest unexplained. In all, the sample holds approximately 100,000 clones, and around 93% of those were seen once. Jointly, the top ten make up approximately 1.1% of the sample. The sequencing input was PBMCs. Receptors originate from a woman aged 25 to 39 in good health and CMV-seropositive.

V is TRBV28 and J is TRBJ2-5, with a tentative D call TRBD1 (6 bases). The CDR3 is 15 amino acids. With 6 bases removed from V and 2 bases from J, the gap between germline ends came to 16 bases. Germline V CDR1 and CDR2: MDHEN, SYDVKM. The CDR3 DNA follows: TGTGCCAGCAGCACAGGGTCCCTGGGGCAAGAGACCCAGTACTTC. This sequence encodes CASSTGSLGQETQYF. Complete variable domain (other parts from reference TRBV28 and TRBJ2-5): DVKVTQSSRYLVKRTGEKVFLECVQDMDHENMFWYRQDPGLGLRLIYFSYDVKMKEKGDIPEGYSVSREKKERFSLILESASTNQTSMYLCASSTGSLGQETQYFGPGTRLLVL.

The chain links TRBV11-3 to TRBJ2-1; 10 nucleotides line up with TRBD2. The germline V gene has CDR1 SGHNT and CDR2 YENEEA. Unmatched junction bases numbered 10, after V lost 6 bases and J lost 5 bases. There are 16 residues in the CDR3. In DNA, the CDR3 is TGTGCCAGCAGGGATCCAGCGGGAGGGCCGGACAATGAGCAGTTCTTC. It codes for CASRDPAGGPDNEQFF.

The chain combines TRBV4-3 with TRBJ2-4; TRBD1 matches at 7 bases. CDR1 is LGHNA, CDR2 YSLEER, per germline. The length of the CDR3 is 20 residues. V was clipped by 1 base and J by 1 base; unmatched bases: 16. The CDR3 reads CASSQAPGQGEWAAKNIQYF. Here the CDR3 DNA reads TGCGCCAGCAGCCAAGCTCCGGGGCAGGGGGAATGGGCGGCCAAAAACATTCAGTACTTC.

The chain employs TRBV27 and TRBJ1-5, with D uncertain. The CDR3 has 13 residues. Germline V gene sequence: CDR1 MNHEY, CDR2 SMNVEV (reference sequence). Trimming took 4 bases from V and 1 from J, leaving 5 bases between them. The CDR3 is CASSSGSNQPQHF. The CDR3 nucleotides are TGTGCCAGCAGTTCGGGGAGCAATCAGCCCCAGCATTTT.

This chain uses TRBV30 with TRBJ1-2, with TRBD1 as a possible D gene (5 bases). Looked up from germline, CDR1 is GTSNPN and CDR2 is SVGIG (reference sequence). This CDR3 spans 13 amino acids. V was shortened by 3 bases and J by 6 bases, with 14 bases between the two germline ends. The CDR3 DNA reads TGTGCCTGGAGGGGCCGGGGGACGCATGGCTACACCTTC. As protein: CAWRGRGTHGYTF.

This clone was found once. The chain is built from TRBV28 and TRBJ1-5, with 7 bases matching TRBD1. The CDR3 is 18 amino acids. The J segment lost 1 base and the V segment lost 6 bases, leaving 15 bases of the junction unmatched. The germline gives CDR1 MDHEN, CDR2 SYDVKM. The CDR3 sequence: CASSPTRQGSQSNQPQHF. The CDR3 nucleotides are TGTGCCAGCAGCCCCACCCGACAGGGATCGCAAAGCAATCAGCCCCAGCATTTT.

This clone was recorded a few times. The gene calls are TRBV7-9 and TRBJ1-2; possible D gene TRBD1, 5 bases. Trimming shortened V by 4 bases and J by 3 bases, and 9 bases separated the two germline ends. CDR3 length: 13 amino acids. Germline lookup yields CDR1 SEHNR and CDR2 FQNEAQ (reference sequence). DNA for the CDR3: TGTGCCAGCAGCTCGGACAACCACTATGGCTACACCTTC. Protein product: CASSSDNHYGYTF.

This chain joins TRBV6-4 and TRBJ1-2, with 8 bases lining up with TRBD1. In germline, CDR1 is MRHNA, CDR2 SNTAGT. The CDR3 loop spans 11 amino acids. Trimming took 7 bases from V and 7 from J; bases not matched to a gene: 2. The CDR3 sequence: CASTDRVGYTF. For the CDR3, the DNA is TGTGCCAGCACGGACAGGGTTGGCTACACCTTC.

The V and J genes are TRBV18 and TRBJ2-7, with D possibly matching TRBD2 (5 bases). The CDR3 is made up of 14 amino acids. Germline CDR1 KGHSH, CDR2 LQKENI. V lost 2 bases to trimming and J lost 0 bases, with 8 bases between them. CDR3 sequence (DNA): TGTGCCAGCTCACCATCGGGGAGCTCCTACGAGCAGTACTTC. Translation gives CASSPSGSSYEQYF.

J is TRBJ2-7 and V is TRBV5-4; TRBD1 aligns across 8 bases. Unmatched junction bases numbered 5, after V lost 5 bases and J lost 1 base. The CDR3 length is 14 residues. Germline-derived CDR1 and CDR2 are SGHNT and YYREEE (reference sequence). This CDR3 reads CASRRQGTSYEQYF. Here the CDR3 DNA reads TGTGCCAGCAGAAGACAGGGGACTTCCTACGAGCAGTACTTC.

This rearrangement joins TRBV4-3 to TRBJ2-2; 9 bases fit TRBD1. This CDR3 is 16 amino acids long. Germline V gene lookup returns CDR1 LGHNA and CDR2 YSLEER. V was pared by 0 bases and J by 2 bases, with 1 base of the junction left unmatched. The CDR3 sequence: CASSQEGQGNTGELFF. In DNA, the CDR3 is TGCGCCAGCAGCCAAGAGGGACAGGGTAACACCGGGGAGCTGTTTTTT.

V usage is TRBV28 and J usage is TRBJ1-1, with D possibly TRBD1 on 6 matching bases. There are 12 residues in the CDR3. Trimming cost V 2 bases and J 8 bases, with 9 bases left between them. The V gene's germline CDR1 is MDHEN and CDR2 SYDVKM. CDR3: CASSLGTREAFF. CDR3 DNA sequence: TGTGCCAGCAGTTTAGGGACAAGGGAAGCTTTCTTT.

The V gene is TRBV6-1, the J gene TRBJ2-7; 13 bases are a match to TRBD2. The junction had 15 bases not matched to a gene; V was cut back by 3 bases and J by 4 bases. Per germline, CDR1 MNHNS and CDR2 SASEGT. The length of the CDR3 is 19 residues. The CDR3 region has the DNA TGTGCCAGCAGTGAGGGACTAGCGGGATCTGTCACAGCCTCATACGAGCAGTACTTC. The encoded protein is CASSEGLAGSVTASYEQYF.

The genes are TRBV9 and TRBJ2-7; 8 bases are a match to TRBD2. There are 15 residues in the CDR3. Germline V lookup: CDR1 SGDLS, CDR2 YYNGEE. Trimming cost V 2 bases and J 2 bases; bases outside gene matches: 6. CDR3 residues: CASSVLAGGAYEQYF. The DNA of the CDR3 is TGTGCCAGCAGCGTCCTAGCGGGTGGGGCCTACGAGCAGTACTTC.

This clone was detected once. The V gene is TRBV18, the J gene TRBJ2-3; TRBD2 is a possible D gene (6 bases). Germline-derived CDR1 and CDR2 are KGHSH and LQKENI. Trimming shortened V by 1 base and J by 2 bases, and 7 bases separated the two germline ends. This CDR3 comprises 14 residues. CDR3 coding DNA: TGTGCCAGCTCACCACTAGCGGTCACAGATACGCAGTATTTT. Its translation: CASSPLAVTDTQYF. Drawing the rest from reference TRBV18 and TRBJ2-3, the complete variable domain is NAGVMQNPRHLVRRRGQEARLRCSPMKGHSHVYWYRQLPEEGLKFMVYLQKENIIDESGMPKERFSAEFPKEGPSILRIQQVVRGDSAAYFCASSPLAVTDTQYFGPGTRLTVL.

This chain links TRBV28 with TRBJ2-7, with D uncertain. This CDR3 region has 13 residues. V lost 4 bases and J 3 bases, leaving 10 bases between the germline ends. Germline V lookup: CDR1 MDHEN, CDR2 SYDVKM. Here the CDR3 DNA reads TGTGCCAGCAGTTCCAACCCGGGCTACGAGCAGTACTTC. Encoded protein: CASSSNPGYEQYF.

The chain links TRBV10-2 to TRBJ2-5, with TRBD2 matching 13 bases. V lost 5 bases, J lost 4 bases, and 1 base stayed unmatched. The CDR3 consists of 14 residues. Germline V gene sequence: CDR1 WSHSY, CDR2 SAAADI. The CDR3 here is CASSRTSGGETQYF. In DNA form, the CDR3 reads TGCGCCAGCAGTCGGACTAGCGGGGGAGAGACCCAGTACTTC.

The chain employs TRBV7-2 and TRBJ2-7; D unresolved. The CDR3 spans 14 residues. Looked up from germline, CDR1 is SGHTA and CDR2 is FQGNSA. V was pared by 4 bases and J by 3 bases, with 13 bases between. This CDR3 reads CASSYTASYYEQYF. The CDR3, as DNA: TGTGCCAGCAGCTATACTGCCTCTTACTACGAGCAGTACTTC.